The 24 T cell receptor beta chains in this list originate from one sample, sequenced in a study of beta chain features in type 1 diabetes. The study reverse transcribed the entire isolated RNA, so it sequenced expressed TCRB transcripts. Measured with immunoSEQ multiplex PCR; TCRdb has only the in-frame clones, and not every one. The sample records roughly 400,000 clones, roughly 13% being singletons. Input material: naive CD4+ T cells from blood. The receptors were sampled from a man between 25 and 39 years old in good health.

This clone showed up just a few times. The CDR3 spells CASSQVRGEQFF. The CDR3 DNA reads TGTGCCAGCAGCCAAGTGAGGGGTGAGCAGTTCTTC. The chain links TRBV4-2 to TRBJ2-1, with D perhaps being TRBD1 or TRBD2 (5 bases each). Trimming removed 1 base from V and 9 bases from J, with 7 bases in between. Germline CDR1 LGHNA, CDR2 YNFKEQ. This CDR3 region has 12 residues.

The chain joins TRBV19 to TRBJ2-5, with D perhaps matching TRBD2 (6 bases). This CDR3 has 13 amino acids. V lost 9 bases and J 0 bases, leaving 11 bases between the germline ends. Germline V gives CDR1 LNHDA, CDR2 SQIVND (reference sequence). The CDR3 nucleotides read TGTGCCAGCACCGCGGGACACCAAGAGACCCAGTACTTC. Its translation: CASTAGHQETQYF.

The chain recombines TRBV7-9 with TRBJ2-2; D remains ambiguous. V lost 10 bases and J 5 bases, leaving 5 bases between the germline ends. The CDR3 consists of 10 residues. CDR1 is SEHNR, CDR2 FQNEAQ, per germline (reference sequence). CDR3 nucleotide sequence: TGTGCCACAGGTACCGGGGAGCTGTTTTTT. Translating gives CATGTGELFF.

This clone was counted a few times. The V call is TRBV6-6, the J call TRBJ2-7; weak D call: TRBD2 (7 bases). The CDR3 runs 13 residues. Germline V gene lookup returns CDR1 MNHNY and CDR2 SVGAGI (reference sequence). The V gene lost 8 bases and the J gene lost 6 bases, with 17 bases spanning the gap. As DNA, the CDR3 is TGTGCCAGCCGGGGGCGGGAGAAGTTCGAGCAGTACGTC. This encodes CASRGREKFEQYV.

CDR3 sequence (DNA): TGCAGCGTTGCAGGGAATCAGGGGCAAGAGACCCAGTACTTC. Protein: CSVAGNQGQETQYF. The chain has TRBV29-1 and TRBJ2-5; tentatively, D is TRBD1 (6 bases). Germline assignment: CDR1 SQVTM and CDR2 ANQGSEA. The V and J ends lost 4 bases and 2 bases respectively, with 14 bases between them. CDR3 length: 14 residues. The complete variable domain, with remaining parts taken from reference TRBV29-1 and TRBJ2-5, reads SAVISQKPSRDICQRGTSLTIQCQVDSQVTMMFWYRQQPGQSLTLIATANQGSEATYESGFVIDKFPISRPNLTFSTLTVSNMSPEDSSIYLCSVAGNQGQETQYFGPGTRLLVL.

This clone has more than one count but fewer than ten. The CDR3 coding sequence is TGCGCCAGCAGCCGCGGAAGGGGGGGCCTCGCTGAGACCCAGTACTTC. Translated: CASSRGRGGLAETQYF. This rearrangement joins TRBV4-3 to TRBJ2-5, with a tentative D call TRBD2 (7 bases). Trimming stripped 4 bases from V and 5 bases from J, with 20 bases between. Germline CDR1 is LGHNA and CDR2 is YSLEER. The CDR3 extends over 16 amino acids.

This chain joins TRBV10-3 and TRBJ1-6, with unresolved D. The V and J ends lost 4 bases and 0 bases respectively, with 7 bases between them. The V gene's germline CDR1 is ENHRY and CDR2 SYGVKD. The CDR3 contains 15 residues. CDR3 sequence (DNA): TGTGCCATCAGTGTAGATAGCTCCTATAATTCACCCCTCCACTTT. Translating it yields CAISVDSSYNSPLHF.

The gene calls are TRBV9 and TRBJ2-7; 9 bases map to TRBD1. The CDR3 loop spans 16 amino acids. V was clipped by 4 bases and J by 4 bases; unmatched bases: 12. The germline V gene encodes CDR1 SGDLS and CDR2 YYNGEE. CDR3 coding DNA: TGTGCCAGCAGCACCTCCGGTACAGGGGGCGGGTACGAGCAGTACTTC. Residues: CASSTSGTGGGYEQYF.

This clone has a handful of counts. Other DNA sequences within the sample encode an identical CDR3. The gene calls are TRBV30 and TRBJ2-1; D is unresolved. Germline V gene lookup returns CDR1 GTSNPN and CDR2 SVGIG (reference sequence). The CDR3 contains 8 residues. The CDR3 sequence is CAYNEQFF. The CDR3, as DNA: TGTGCATACAATGAGCAGTTCTTC.

The chain has TRBV5-1 and TRBJ2-3; 8 bases match TRBD2. The CDR3 spans 15 residues. CDR1 is SGHRS and CDR2 is YFSETQ in the germline V gene. The V segment lost 6 bases and the J segment 0 bases; nucleotides outside the gene matches: 6. The CDR3 coding sequence is TGCGCCAGCATCAAGAGCGGGGGCAGCACAGATACGCAGTATTTT. Protein: CASIKSGGSTDTQYF.

The chain joins TRBV30 to TRBJ2-5; 15 bases agree with TRBD2. CDR1 is GTSNPN, CDR2 SVGIG, per germline (reference sequence). V was pared by 4 bases and J by 4 bases, with 10 bases of the junction left unmatched. The CDR3 has 17 amino acids. The CDR3 DNA reads TGTGCCTGGAACCCCGGACTAGCGGGAGGGGGTAGAGAGACCCAGTACTTC. Protein product: CAWNPGLAGGGRETQYF.

In its sample, this clone was seen a few times. The chain links TRBV11-3 to TRBJ2-5; TRBD2 agrees at 7 bases. Germline CDR1 is SGHNT and CDR2 is YENEEA. The trim removed 5 bases at V and 3 bases at J, leaving 6 bases unmatched. CDR3 length: 14 residues. DNA for the CDR3: TGTGCCAGCAGCACGACTAGCTGGGAAGAGACCCAGTACTTC. It codes for CASSTTSWEETQYF.

The genes are TRBV6-7 and TRBJ1-5; D remains ambiguous. TRBV6-7 belongs to the ORF category, with a function that is uncertain. The CDR3 consists of 16 residues. With 3 bases removed from V and 1 base from J, the gap between germline ends came to 13 bases. The CDR3 loop is CASSYFCKGSNQPQHF. Here the CDR3 DNA reads TGTGCCAGCAGTTATTTCTGTAAAGGGAGCAATCAGCCCCAGCATTTT.

The chain couples TRBV20-1 to TRBJ2-3; 8 nucleotides align to TRBD1. CDR3 length: 11 amino acids. Germline V gives CDR1 DFQATT, CDR2 SNEGSKA (reference sequence). The V gene end was trimmed by 6 bases and the J gene end by 14 bases; junction bases not matched to a gene: 10. The CDR3 is CSAIKTGDAYF. CDR3 nucleotides: TGCAGTGCCATAAAGACAGGGGATGCGTATTTT.

This chain links TRBV7-2 with TRBJ1-2, with TRBD1 matching over 10 bases. Germline loops: CDR1 SGHTA, CDR2 FQGNSA. J lost 8 bases, V lost 5 bases, and 5 bases had no gene match. The CDR3 consists of 13 residues. This CDR3 reads CASSLGQGSGYTF. CDR3 nucleotides: TGTGCCAGCAGCCTGGGACAGGGGTCGGGCTACACCTTC.

CDR3 nucleotide sequence: TGTGCCAGCAGCCATACTAGCGGTAACACAGATACGCAGTATTTT. Protein sequence: CASSHTSGNTDTQYF. The rearrangement joins TRBV5-4 to TRBJ2-3; 8 nucleotides line up with TRBD2. With 4 bases clipped from V and 2 bases from J, the junction kept 6 bases outside the gene matches. This CDR3 region has 15 residues. CDR1 is SGHNT and CDR2 is YYREEE in the germline V gene (reference sequence).

The V and J genes are TRBV2 and TRBJ1-1; D gene unclear. Trimming took off 7 bases at V and 0 bases at J, with 12 bases between the two ends. The CDR3 runs 14 residues. Germline V lookup: CDR1 SNHLY, CDR2 FYNNEI. The CDR3: CASTKARMNTEAFF. The CDR3 region has the DNA TGTGCCAGCACCAAGGCCCGAATGAACACTGAAGCTTTCTTT.

This clone has a handful of counts. V and J are TRBV30 and TRBJ2-1; TRBD2 matches at 8 bases. CDR1 GTSNPN and CDR2 SVGIG come from the germline V gene (reference sequence). V was clipped by 0 bases and J by 9 bases; unmatched bases: 10. The CDR3 runs 15 residues. CDR3 sequence reads: CAWSVLGSGNAEQFF. DNA for the CDR3: TGTGCCTGGAGTGTACTTGGTAGCGGGAATGCTGAGCAGTTCTTC.

The V and J genes are TRBV19 and TRBJ2-7; D possibly corresponds to TRBD2 (6 bases). The CDR3 has 14 residues. V lost 6 bases to trimming and J lost 0 bases, with 12 bases between them. Germline V gene data show CDR1 as LNHDA and CDR2 as SQIVND (reference sequence). CDR3 bases: TGTGCCAGTAGAGTCGGAGGGAGCTCCTACGAGCAGTACTTC. Its translation: CASRVGGSSYEQYF.

The chain joins TRBV7-3 to TRBJ2-1; D gene ambiguous. V dropped 8 bases and J dropped 0 bases, with 11 bases sitting between them. This CDR3 spans 14 amino acids. Germline-derived CDR1 and CDR2 are SGHTA and FQGTGA. Here the CDR3 DNA reads TGTGCCAGCTGCGAGCGAACCTCCTACAATGAGCAGTTCTTC. Amino acids: CASCERTSYNEQFF.

This clone was seen repeatedly, ten times or more. The V and J genes are TRBV28 and TRBJ2-7; 8 bases map to TRBD1. J lost 1 base, V lost 6 bases, and 8 bases had no gene match. The length of the CDR3 is 15 residues. Per germline, CDR1 MDHEN and CDR2 SYDVKM. DNA for the CDR3: TGTGCCAGCAGGCCTGGACAGGGAAGGTCCTACGAGCAGTACTTC. Translation gives CASRPGQGRSYEQYF.

The gene calls are TRBV7-9 and TRBJ1-6, with 10 bases matching TRBD1. Germline assignment: CDR1 SEHNR and CDR2 FQNEAQ (reference sequence). This CDR3 is built from 14 residues. The V and J ends lost 5 bases and 7 bases, in that order; junction bases with no gene match: 2. DNA of the CDR3: TGTGCCAGCAGCAGGACAGGGGGGAATTCACCCCTCCACTTT. This translates into CASSRTGGNSPLHF.

This chain links TRBV10-3 with TRBJ1-4; D ambiguous. This CDR3 has 14 amino acids. The V and J ends lost 3 bases and 7 bases respectively, with 12 bases between them. Germline CDR1 ENHRY, CDR2 SYGVKD. The DNA for the CDR3 is TGTGCCATCAGTGATTGGCCTCGTAGTGAAAAACTGTTTTTT. The encoded protein is CAISDWPRSEKLFF.

The chain links TRBV29-1 to TRBJ2-2, with 8 positions matching TRBD1. J lost 4 bases, V lost 4 bases, and 2 bases had no gene match. Germline V gene sequence: CDR1 SQVTM, CDR2 ANQGSEA. CDR3 length: 13 amino acids. CDR3 nucleotides: TGCAGCGTTGGACAGGGGATCACCGGGGAGCTGTTTTTT. Encoded protein: CSVGQGITGELFF.